This T cell receptor beta chain was recorded in a study of blood T cell repertoires in COVID-19. Overall study context: Sample material is recorded as cDNA or gDNA derived from T cells, B-cell-depleted T cells, or PBMCs.

Here immunoSEQ multiplex PCR was the method, and the copy in TCRdb shows in-frame clones only, minus some. The sample yields some 80,000 clones, roughly 90% seen once. The CDR3 consists of 13 residues. From germline, CDR1 is SQVTM and CDR2 ANQGSEA. V shed 5 bases, J shed 5 bases, and the junction held 6 bases outside the gene matches. The chain combines TRBV29-1 with TRBJ2-5, with 9 bases matching TRBD1. This clonotype was sampled from a human donor in a cohort sampled during active COVID-19. The sample comprised peripheral blood. CDR3 coding DNA: TGCAGCGTTCAACAGGGGGCGCGGGAGACCCAGTACTTC. Its protein product is CSVQQGARETQYF.